This T cell receptor beta chain is drawn from a study of blood T cell repertoires in COVID-19. The V gene lost 8 bases and the J gene lost 1 base, with 12 bases spanning the gap. Germline V gives CDR1 MDHEN, CDR2 SYDVKM. This CDR3 has 14 amino acids. Seattle patient enrollment occurred during active infection, with longitudinal follow-up thereafter. In the original processing: Quantification of nucleated cells was approximated via reference gene primer amplification. Generated by immunoSEQ multiplex PCR, the TCRdb table keeps only in-frame clones and is missing some. V, J and clone size reflect that table, while D and trimming were determined from the DNA. The sample consists of a few hundred thousand clones, approximately 88% of them appearing once.

V gene TRBV28 combines with J gene TRBJ2-1, with D perhaps TRBD2 (5 bases). The source material was peripheral blood. The sequence came from a woman aged 70-85 years with COVID-19, enrolled during active disease. As DNA, the CDR3 is TGTGCCAGCCAACTAGGGAATTCCTACAATGAGCAGTTCTTC. It yields the protein CASQLGNSYNEQFF.